A single sample gave rise to the 7 T cell receptor beta chains below, sequenced in a study of regulatory T cells in long-lasting Graves disease. The time point: newly diagnosed GD, antithyroid drugs for less than 3 months. Isolated PBMC RNA provided the starting material for the TCR library. Through Arm-PCR of CDR3 regions and iRepertoire HTBI primers, TCR beta libraries were built. TCRdb re-analysed the multiplex PCR reads in MiXCR, keeping a single row per CDR3 protein. This sample carries about 540,000 distinct CDR3 sequences, about 14% of them seen once, and the ten largest clones take about 9.1%. These same data were also listed under a study on T cells in Graves' hyperthyroidism and ophthalmopathy.

Sequenced material: peripheral blood mononuclear cells (PBMCs), taken at new diagnosis, from a patient treated with antithyroid drugs. The receptors here all came from a man between 25 and 39 years old with Graves disease.

The CDR3 sequence is CSARQRNPLEQYF. The CDR3 coding sequence is TGCAGTGCTCGACAGCGGAACCCCCTCGAGCAGTACTTC. The chain links TRBV20-1 to TRBJ2-7; either TRBD1 or TRBD2 may supply D (5 bases each). This CDR3 is 13 amino acids long. CDR1 is DFQATT and CDR2 is SNEGSKA in the germline V gene (reference sequence). V lost 5 bases and J 6 bases, leaving 17 bases between the germline ends.

This clonotype was detected only a few times. The rearrangement joins TRBV30 to TRBJ1-3; unclear D gene. Trimming cost V 5 bases and J 4 bases, with 15 bases left between them. Per the germline V gene, CDR1 is GTSNPN and CDR2 is SVGIG (reference sequence). This CDR3 has 14 residues. CDR3 coding DNA: TGTGCCTGGCGCCGCCCGGGGTCCGGAAACACCATATATTTT. As protein: CAWRRPGSGNTIYF. The full variable domain, its missing parts supplied by reference TRBV30 and TRBJ1-3, is SQTIHQWPATLVQPVGSPLSLECTVEGTSNPNLYWYRQAAGRGLQLLFYSVGIGQISSEVPQNLSASRPQDRQFILSSKKLLLSDSGFYLCAWRRPGSGNTIYFGEGSWLTVV.

This clonotype has ten or more counts. The chain carries TRBV6-1 and TRBJ2-7; no reliable D call. V lost 6 bases and J 0 bases, leaving 12 bases between the germline ends. The CDR3 totals 14 residues. CDR1 is MNHNS and CDR2 is SASEGT in the germline V gene. The CDR3 loop reads CASRILSSSYEQYF. DNA for the CDR3: TGTGCCAGCAGGATTCTGAGTAGCTCCTACGAGCAGTACTTC.

This chain joins TRBV29-1 and TRBJ1-2; possibly TRBD1 for D (5 bases). V was cut by 6 bases and J by 3 bases, with 11 bases left in between. CDR3 length: 12 amino acids. The germline V gene encodes CDR1 SQVTM and CDR2 ANQGSEA. The CDR3 coding sequence is TGCAGCGTGCTGCGGGGCGACTATGGCTACACCTTC. The encoded protein is CSVLRGDYGYTF. Complete variable domain (other parts from reference TRBV29-1 and TRBJ1-2): SAVISQKPSRDICQRGTSLTIQCQVDSQVTMMFWYRQQPGQSLTLIATANQGSEATYESGFVIDKFPISRPNLTFSTLTVSNMSPEDSSIYLCSVLRGDYGYTFGSGTRLTVV.

This clonotype has at least ten counts. The V call is TRBV6-1, the J call TRBJ2-2, with 11 bases aligning to TRBD2. There are 17 residues in the CDR3. Germline trimming cut 8 bases from V and 4 bases from J; bases unmatched to any gene: 12. Germline V lookup: CDR1 MNHNS, CDR2 SASEGT. The CDR3 coding sequence is TGTGCCAGCGCCCTTCTAGCGGGAGGTTCGGGCACCGGGGAGCTGTTTTTT. Translated: CASALLAGGSGTGELFF.

This chain links TRBV4-1 with TRBJ2-7; the match to TRBD2 covers 12 bases. V shed 1 base and J 2 bases; nucleotides not matched to a gene: 6. There are 17 residues in the CDR3. Germline V gives CDR1 MGHRA, CDR2 YSYEKL. The CDR3 is CASSQGLAGVGPYEQYF. CDR3 in DNA: TGCGCCAGCAGCCAAGGACTAGCGGGGGTTGGCCCCTACGAGCAGTACTTC.

There are a few counts of this clonotype. The V gene is TRBV12-5, the J gene TRBJ1-1; D possibly corresponds to TRBD1 (5 bases). Trimming stripped 6 bases from V and 4 bases from J, with 12 bases between. CDR3 size: 13 residues. Germline V gene lookup returns CDR1 LGHNT and CDR2 FRNRAP. CDR3 nucleotides: TGTGCTAGTGGCACCTCCGGGGGCACTGAAGCTTTCTTT. This gives the protein CASGTSGGTEAFF.